The rows below give T cell receptor beta chains drawn from one sample of a study of blood T cell repertoires in COVID-19. Clones were sequenced by immunoSEQ multiplex PCR, and TCRdb holds only the in-frame ones, with some missing. The repertoire has around 310,000 clones, roughly 90% of them found once; the top ten carry roughly 7.3%. Source material: peripheral blood. The receptors shown here come from a young woman with COVID-19, enrolled during active disease. Each CDR3 is given with its conserved first and last residue. Fields, in order: CDR3 length, clone size, V gene, J gene, D gene, CDR3 DNA, CDR3 protein. The D gene is left open where the match is weak. Rows give clone size only sometimes, using once, few, many, or a class for an expanded clone.

length: 17
size: -
V: TRBV6-7
J: TRBJ1-2
D: TRBD1
DNA: TGTGCCAGCAGTTACTCTTGGGGGGACAGGGGGCTCTATGGCTACACCTTC
CDR3: CASSYSWGDRGLYGYTF

length: 13
size: -
V: TRBV30
J: TRBJ1-1
D: -
DNA: TGTGCCTGTCACAGGGCCCTGAACACTGAAGCTTTCTTT
CDR3: CACHRALNTEAFF

length: 15
size: -
V: TRBV6-5
J: TRBJ2-7
D: -
DNA: TGTGCCAGCAGTTACCCAGGGGTTGGGGTGGACGAGCAGTACTTC
CDR3: CASSYPGVGVDEQYF

length: 13
size: once
V: TRBV4-1
J: TRBJ1-2
D: -
DNA: TGCGCCAGCAGCCAACAGGTAACCGGTGGCTACACCTTC
CDR3: CASSQQVTGGYTF

length: 13
size: -
V: TRBV6-5
J: TRBJ1-2
D: TRBD1
DNA: TGTGCCAGCAGTAGGACAGGGGATTATGGCTACACCTTC
CDR3: CASSRTGDYGYTF

length: 13
size: -
V: TRBV18
J: TRBJ2-7
D: TRBD2
DNA: TGTGCCAGCTCACCCGGACTAGTCAACGAGCAGTACTTC
CDR3: CASSPGLVNEQYF

length: 14
size: -
V: TRBV7-9
J: TRBJ2-6
D: -
DNA: TGTGCCAGCAGCCCACAGGTCGGGGCCAACGTCCTGACTTTC
CDR3: CASSPQVGANVLTF

length: 14
size: once
V: TRBV19
J: TRBJ2-2
D: -
DNA: TGTGCCGCCCAAGAAACGCGAGGCACCGGGGAGCTGTTTTTT
CDR3: CAAQETRGTGELFF

length: 15
size: -
V: TRBV19
J: TRBJ2-1
D: TRBD2
DNA: TGTGCCAGTAGTAGACGAGGCGGGAGAGGGTCTGAGCAGTTCTTC
CDR3: CASSRRGGRGSEQFF

length: 13
size: -
V: TRBV5-4
J: TRBJ2-5
D: -
DNA: TGTGCCAGCAGGTACCAGCGGGAAGAGACCCAGTACTTC
CDR3: CASRYQREETQYF

length: 13
size: -
V: TRBV30
J: TRBJ2-1
D: TRBD1
DNA: TGTGCCTGGAACAGGGGGCTAAGGAATGAGCAGTTCTTC
CDR3: CAWNRGLRNEQFF

length: 15
size: few
V: TRBV9
J: TRBJ1-6
D: -
DNA: TGTGCCAGCAGCGTGTCAGGATCGTATAATTCACCCCTCCACTTT
CDR3: CASSVSGSYNSPLHF

length: 14
size: -
V: TRBV10-3
J: TRBJ2-5
D: -
DNA: TGTGCCATCAGTGACGACAGCCTCCGAGAGACCCAGTACTTC
CDR3: CAISDDSLRETQYF

length: 13
size: -
V: TRBV10-3
J: TRBJ2-2
D: TRBD2
DNA: TGTGCCATCGCGGGGGAAGGTGCCGGGGAGCTGTTTTTT
CDR3: CAIAGEGAGELFF

length: 16
size: -
V: TRBV5-1
J: TRBJ2-3
D: TRBD2
DNA: TGCGCCAGCAGCCCCGGGGTAGCGGGATCTACAGATACGCAGTATTTT
CDR3: CASSPGVAGSTDTQYF

length: 14
size: -
V: TRBV7-6
J: TRBJ1-4
D: TRBD1
DNA: TGTGCCAGCAGCCCGGACAGGGGTAATGAAAAACTGTTTTTT
CDR3: CASSPDRGNEKLFF

length: 15
size: -
V: TRBV11-3
J: TRBJ2-1
D: TRBD1
DNA: TGTGCCAGCAGCGGGGACAGGGGAATTTACAATGAGCAGTTCTTC
CDR3: CASSGDRGIYNEQFF

length: 14
size: -
V: TRBV9
J: TRBJ2-7
D: TRBD2
DNA: TGTGCCAGCAGCCAGACTAGCGGGAGTGGTGAGCAGTACTTC
CDR3: CASSQTSGSGEQYF

length: 14
size: -
V: TRBV11-2
J: TRBJ2-7
D: -
DNA: TGTGCCAGCAGCTGGCTCCCCAGGGGCTACGAGCAGTACTTC
CDR3: CASSWLPRGYEQYF

length: 13
size: -
V: TRBV6-5
J: TRBJ2-3
D: TRBD1
DNA: TGTGCCAGCAGGCTACAGGGGCCAGATACGCAGTATTTT
CDR3: CASRLQGPDTQYF

length: 14
size: -
V: TRBV7-6
J: TRBJ1-4
D: TRBD1
DNA: TGTGCCAGCAGCTTAGACAGGGGGAATGAAAAACTGTTTTTT
CDR3: CASSLDRGNEKLFF

length: 16
size: -
V: TRBV6-5
J: TRBJ2-3
D: TRBD2
DNA: TGTGCCAGCAGTTACTCACTAGCGGGAGAAACAGATACGCAGTATTTT
CDR3: CASSYSLAGETDTQYF

length: 14
size: -
V: TRBV6-5
J: TRBJ1-2
D: -
DNA: TGTGCCAGCAGTTACGGACAGCTTGGCTATGGCTACACCTTC
CDR3: CASSYGQLGYGYTF

length: 12
size: once
V: TRBV10-3
J: TRBJ2-5
D: -
DNA: TGTGCCTCCCCGGGTGGGTGGGAGACCCAGTACTTC
CDR3: CASPGGWETQYF

length: 13
size: -
V: TRBV7-9
J: TRBJ2-7
D: -
DNA: TGTGCCAGCAGCCCCCAGACAGGTTACGAGCAGTACTTC
CDR3: CASSPQTGYEQYF

length: 17
size: once
V: TRBV3-1/TRBV3-2
J: TRBJ2-2
D: TRBD2
DNA: TGTGCCAGCAGCCTAACTAGCGGGAGGATAAACACCGGGGAGCTGTTTTTT
CDR3: CASSLTSGRINTGELFF

length: 18
size: -
V: TRBV21-1
J: TRBJ2-7
D: -
DNA: TGTGCCAGCAGCCCCCACCGCGGGGGCGAACGATGGGACTACGAGCAGTACTTC
CDR3: CASSPHRGGERWDYEQYF

length: 13
size: -
V: TRBV18
J: TRBJ1-2
D: TRBD1
DNA: TGTGCCAGCTCGGCCGGGACAGGGTTTGGCTACACCTTC
CDR3: CASSAGTGFGYTF

length: 16
size: -
V: TRBV7-9
J: TRBJ2-3
D: -
DNA: TGTGCCAGCAGCTTAGACGGCGGCCCTAGCACAGATACGCAGTATTTT
CDR3: CASSLDGGPSTDTQYF

length: 13
size: -
V: TRBV5-1
J: TRBJ2-7
D: -
DNA: TGCGCCAGCAGCCAGTGGGAGACCGGCGAGCAGTACTTC
CDR3: CASSQWETGEQYF

length: 18
size: -
V: TRBV18
J: TRBJ2-2
D: TRBD2
DNA: TGTGCCAGCTCACCAAGGAGTGCCGTGAGCGGGACGGTCGGGGAGCTGTTTTTT
CDR3: CASSPRSAVSGTVGELFF

length: 14
size: -
V: TRBV28
J: TRBJ1-1
D: TRBD1
DNA: TGTGCCAGCAGTTGGACAGGGAGGAACACTGAAGCTTTCTTT
CDR3: CASSWTGRNTEAFF

length: 16
size: -
V: TRBV27
J: TRBJ2-7
D: -
DNA: TGTGCCAGCAGTTTTCGGCCCGGAGGGTCCCCCTACGAGCAGTACTTC
CDR3: CASSFRPGGSPYEQYF

length: 14
size: -
V: TRBV18
J: TRBJ2-7
D: TRBD2
DNA: TGTGCCAGCTCGGAAAGCGGGAGACTCTACGAGCAGTACTTC
CDR3: CASSESGRLYEQYF

length: 17
size: -
V: TRBV9
J: TRBJ2-3
D: -
DNA: TGTGCCAGCAGCGTAAAGGGGACTCCACTTAGCGCAGATACGCAGTATTTT
CDR3: CASSVKGTPLSADTQYF

length: 15
size: -
V: TRBV18
J: TRBJ2-7
D: TRBD2
DNA: TGTGCCAGCTCAAGGACGGCTAGCGGGGCCTACGAGCAGTACTTC
CDR3: CASSRTASGAYEQYF

length: 14
size: -
V: TRBV7-9
J: TRBJ1-1
D: TRBD1
DNA: TGTGCCAGCAGCGGGACGACAGGGACGACTGAAGCTTTCTTT
CDR3: CASSGTTGTTEAFF

length: 15
size: -
V: TRBV6-2/TRBV6-3
J: TRBJ2-2
D: -
DNA: TGTGCCAGCAGTACGACAGGAAGGCACACCGGGGAGCTGTTTTTT
CDR3: CASSTTGRHTGELFF